The 14 T cell receptor beta chains in this list originate from one sample, sequenced in a study of cytomegalovirus exposure and HLA in healthy donors. The primer mix had 60 Vbeta and 13 Jbeta primers. Clones were read by immunoSEQ multiplex PCR, and TCRdb kept only the in-frame ones, dropping some. The sample comprises approximately 150,000 clones, roughly three quarters of which are singletons, and around 14% rests with the top ten. Sequencing was done on a sample of PBMCs. These receptor sequences come from a woman in her forties or fifties in good health and CMV-seropositive.

A few counts support this clone. V usage is TRBV10-3 and J usage is TRBJ1-5, with no clear D. From germline, CDR1 is ENHRY and CDR2 SYGVKD. With 3 bases removed from V and 0 bases from J, the gap between germline ends came to 9 bases. The CDR3 length is 15 residues. The CDR3 DNA is TGTGCCATCAGTGACCCAGGATATAGCAATCAGCCCCAGCATTTT. It translates to CAISDPGYSNQPQHF.

This clone showed up just a few times. The chain joins TRBV6-1 to TRBJ2-7, with D perhaps TRBD1 (5 bases). The ends were cut back, 2 bases at V and 4 bases at J, with 15 bases in the middle. This CDR3 is built from 15 residues. The germline V gene encodes CDR1 MNHNS and CDR2 SASEGT. The CDR3 nucleotides are TGTGCCAGCAGTGAATCCCAGAGCCCAGGGTACGAGCAGTACTTC. Protein: CASSESQSPGYEQYF.

As regards this clone: The junction does not match germline at one end; this may be a read error. This chain uses TRBV6-1 with TRBJ2-1; 9 positions agree with TRBD1. Germline values: CDR1 MNHNS, CDR2 SASEGT. The CDR3 is 15 residues long. The CDR3 nucleotides are TGTGCCAGCAGGGGCCGGGACAGGGAAGAGGATGAGCAGCTCTTC. Residues: CASRGRDREEDEQLF.

The J gene is TRBJ2-1, the V gene TRBV5-1; 7 nucleotides match TRBD1. Germline V gene sequence: CDR1 SGHRS, CDR2 YFSETQ. The CDR3 extends over 13 amino acids. The V gene end was trimmed by 5 bases and the J gene end by 7 bases; junction bases not matched to a gene: 6. The CDR3 coding sequence is TGCGCCAGCAGGGACAGGACTCGGAATGAGCAGTTCTTC. Its translation: CASRDRTRNEQFF.

J is TRBJ2-3 and V is TRBV5-6, with TRBD2 identical over 7 bases. There are 13 residues in the CDR3. The germline gives CDR1 SGHDT, CDR2 YYEEEE. Unmatched junction bases numbered 2, after V lost 1 base and J lost 6 bases. This chain's CDR3 is CASSLRGVDTQYF. The CDR3 DNA reads as TGTGCCAGCAGCTTGCGGGGGGTCGATACGCAGTATTTT.

J is TRBJ2-7 and V is TRBV9; a weak D match, TRBD1 (8 bases). The CDR3 spans 18 residues. The germline V gene has CDR1 SGDLS and CDR2 YYNGEE. Trimming took 3 bases from V and 2 from J, leaving 24 bases between them. CDR3 in DNA: TGTGCCAGCAGCGCCGAAGCGGGGACAGGATCTATAACCTACGAGCAGTACTTC. Encoded protein: CASSAEAGTGSITYEQYF.

V is TRBV2 and J is TRBJ1-2; 9 positions match TRBD1. In germline, CDR1 is SNHLY, CDR2 FYNNEI. This CDR3 has 13 amino acids. The ends lost 8 bases at V and 6 bases at J; junction bases unmatched: 7. For the CDR3, the DNA is TGTGCCAGCTTAGTGGACAGGGGTAATGGCTACACCTTC. Protein: CASLVDRGNGYTF. Full variable domain (outside the CDR3, taken from reference TRBV2 and TRBJ1-2): EPEVTQTPSHQVTQMGQEVILRCVPISNHLYFYWYRQILGQKVEFLVSFYNNEISEKSEIFDDQFSVERPDGSNFTLKIRSTKLEDSAMYFCASLVDRGNGYTFGSGTRLTVV.

This clone was detected only a few times. The rearrangement joins TRBV5-1 to TRBJ2-7; a weak D match, TRBD2 (6 bases). Germline lookup yields CDR1 SGHRS and CDR2 YFSETQ. The V gene lost 2 bases and the J gene lost 2 bases, with 14 bases spanning the gap. CDR3 length equals 15 residues. Here the CDR3 DNA reads TGCGCCAGCAGCTTAGGCGGGACGGGTACCTACGAGCAGTACTTC. Translation: CASSLGGTGTYEQYF.

V usage is TRBV19 and J usage is TRBJ1-3; TRBD1 might be the D (6 bases). The CDR3 is made up of 16 amino acids. The V and J ends lost 7 bases and 0 bases respectively, with 16 bases between them. Germline V gene sequence: CDR1 LNHDA, CDR2 SQIVND (reference sequence). As DNA, the CDR3 is TGTGCCAGTACCTTGAGGGGGGGGCACTCTGGAAACACCATATATTTT. It specifies CASTLRGGHSGNTIYF.

The count of this clone is one. The J gene is TRBJ2-7, the V gene TRBV19, with a possible D match to TRBD2 (5 bases). From germline, CDR1 is LNHDA and CDR2 SQIVND (reference sequence). Trimming took 0 bases from V and 3 from J, leaving 6 bases between them. This CDR3 region has 13 residues. In DNA, the CDR3 is TGTGCCAGTAGTATAGAACGGGGCTACGAGCAGTACTTC. Amino acids: CASSIERGYEQYF.

V usage is TRBV4-1 and J usage is TRBJ2-7; maybe TRBD1 (6 bases). In germline, CDR1 is MGHRA, CDR2 YSYEKL. V lost 4 bases and J 0 bases, leaving 13 bases between the germline ends. The CDR3 covers 15 residues. CDR3 nucleotide sequence: TGCGCCAGCAGCCCAAACAGGGCGAGCTCCTACGAGCAGTACTTC. It is translated as CASSPNRASSYEQYF.

This clone has a single count. The chain employs TRBV30 and TRBJ2-2; 7 nucleotides align to TRBD1. The CDR3 extends over 14 amino acids. Germline-derived CDR1 and CDR2 are GTSNPN and SVGIG (reference sequence). The trim removed 2 bases at V and 2 bases at J, leaving 2 bases unmatched. CDR3 in amino acids: CAWSRDSNTGELFF. DNA of the CDR3: TGTGCCTGGAGTCGGGACAGCAACACCGGGGAGCTGTTTTTT.

This chain connects TRBV29-1 to TRBJ2-1, with a tentative D call TRBD1 (5 bases). With 4 bases removed from V and 6 bases from J, the gap between germline ends came to 10 bases. Per germline, CDR1 SQVTM and CDR2 ANQGSEA. This CDR3 has 12 amino acids. The CDR3 coding sequence is TGCAGCGTTGGACAGCAATTCAATGAGCAGTTCTTC. This codes for CSVGQQFNEQFF.

This chain joins TRBV5-1 and TRBJ2-2, with 9 bases matching TRBD2. The CDR3 covers 15 residues. Germline CDR1 is SGHRS and CDR2 is YFSETQ. V was pared by 3 bases and J by 4 bases, with 4 bases of the junction left unmatched. The CDR3 sequence: CASSSERGATGELFF. CDR3 bases: TGCGCCAGCAGCTCGGAGCGGGGGGCCACCGGGGAGCTGTTTTTT. Variable domain in full (rest from reference TRBV5-1 and TRBJ2-2): KAGVTQTPRYLIKTRGQQVTLSCSPISGHRSVSWYQQTPGQGLQFLFEYFSETQRNKGNFPGRFSGRQFSNSRSEMNVSTLELGDSALYLCASSSERGATGELFFGEGSRLTVL.